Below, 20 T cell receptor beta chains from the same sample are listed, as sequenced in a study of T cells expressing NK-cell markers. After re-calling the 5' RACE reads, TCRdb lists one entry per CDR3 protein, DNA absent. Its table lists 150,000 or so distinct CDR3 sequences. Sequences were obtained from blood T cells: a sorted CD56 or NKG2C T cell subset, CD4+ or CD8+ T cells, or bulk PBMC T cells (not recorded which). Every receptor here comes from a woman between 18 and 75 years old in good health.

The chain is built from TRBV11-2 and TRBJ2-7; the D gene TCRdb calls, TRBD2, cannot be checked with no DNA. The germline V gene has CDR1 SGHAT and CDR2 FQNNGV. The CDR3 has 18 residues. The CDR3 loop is CASSLEGLRSGGLYEQYF.

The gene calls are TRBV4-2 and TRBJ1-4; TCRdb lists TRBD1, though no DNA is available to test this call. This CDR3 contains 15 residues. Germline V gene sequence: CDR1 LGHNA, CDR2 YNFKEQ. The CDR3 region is CASSQDRGTNEKLFF.

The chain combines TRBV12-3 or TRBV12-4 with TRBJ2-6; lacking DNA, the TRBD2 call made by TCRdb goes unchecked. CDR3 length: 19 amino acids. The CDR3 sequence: CASSPQGGLADSGANVLTF.

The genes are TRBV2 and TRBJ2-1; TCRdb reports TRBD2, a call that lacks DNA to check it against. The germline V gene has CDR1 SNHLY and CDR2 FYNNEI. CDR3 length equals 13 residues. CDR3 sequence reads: CASILAGGSEQFF. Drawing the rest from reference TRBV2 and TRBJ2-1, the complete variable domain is EPEVTQTPSHQVTQMGQEVILRCVPISNHLYFYWYRQILGQKVEFLVSFYNNEISEKSEIFDDQFSVERPDGSNFTLKIRSTKLEDSAMYFCASILAGGSEQFFGPGTRLTVL.

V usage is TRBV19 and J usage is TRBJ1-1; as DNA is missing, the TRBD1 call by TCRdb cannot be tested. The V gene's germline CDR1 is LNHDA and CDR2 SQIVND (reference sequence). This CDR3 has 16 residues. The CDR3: CASSIRTGTMNTEAFF.

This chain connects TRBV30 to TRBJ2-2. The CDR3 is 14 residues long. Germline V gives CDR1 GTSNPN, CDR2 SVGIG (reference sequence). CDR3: CAWSGPAKTGELFF.

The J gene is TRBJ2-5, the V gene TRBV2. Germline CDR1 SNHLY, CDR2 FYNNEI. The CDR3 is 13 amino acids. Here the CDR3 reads CASSIRNQETQYF.

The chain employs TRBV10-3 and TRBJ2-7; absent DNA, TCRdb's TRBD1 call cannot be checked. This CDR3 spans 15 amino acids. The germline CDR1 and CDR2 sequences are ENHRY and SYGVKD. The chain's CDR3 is CAISETGQGAYEQYF.

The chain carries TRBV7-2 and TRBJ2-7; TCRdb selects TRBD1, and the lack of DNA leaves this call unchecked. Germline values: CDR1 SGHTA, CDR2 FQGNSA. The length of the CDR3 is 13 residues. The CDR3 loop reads CASSPTRDSEQYF.

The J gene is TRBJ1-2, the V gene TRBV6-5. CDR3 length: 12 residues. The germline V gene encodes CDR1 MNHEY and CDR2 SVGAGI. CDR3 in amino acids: CASLHGRYGYTF.

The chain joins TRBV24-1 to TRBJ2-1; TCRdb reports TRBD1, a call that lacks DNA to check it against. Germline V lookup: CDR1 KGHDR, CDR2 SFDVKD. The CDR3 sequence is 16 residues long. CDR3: CATSERSGTGGNEQFF.

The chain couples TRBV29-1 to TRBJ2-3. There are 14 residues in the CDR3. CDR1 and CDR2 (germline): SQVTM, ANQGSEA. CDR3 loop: CSVAYTPSTDTQYF.

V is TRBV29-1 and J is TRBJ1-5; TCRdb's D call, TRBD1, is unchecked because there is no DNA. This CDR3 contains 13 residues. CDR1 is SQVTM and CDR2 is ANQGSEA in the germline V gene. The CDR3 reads CSVNWGSNQPQHF.

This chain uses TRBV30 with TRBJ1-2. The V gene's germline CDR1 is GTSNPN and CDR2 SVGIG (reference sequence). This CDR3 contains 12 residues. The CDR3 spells CAWREPRSGYTF.

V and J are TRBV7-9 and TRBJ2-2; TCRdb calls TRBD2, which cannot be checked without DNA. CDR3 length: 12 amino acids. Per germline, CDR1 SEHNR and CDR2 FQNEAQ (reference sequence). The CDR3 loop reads CASRWDSRELFF. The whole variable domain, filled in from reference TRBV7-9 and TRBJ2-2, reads DTGVSQNPRHKITKRGQNVTFRCDPISEHNRLYWYRQTLGQGPEFLTYFQNEAQLEKSRLLSDRFSAERPKGSFSTLEIQRTEQGDSAMYLCASRWDSRELFFGEGSRLTVL.

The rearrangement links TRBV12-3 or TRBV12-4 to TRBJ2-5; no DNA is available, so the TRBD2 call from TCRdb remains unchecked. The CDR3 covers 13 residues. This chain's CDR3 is CASSKGLQETQYF.

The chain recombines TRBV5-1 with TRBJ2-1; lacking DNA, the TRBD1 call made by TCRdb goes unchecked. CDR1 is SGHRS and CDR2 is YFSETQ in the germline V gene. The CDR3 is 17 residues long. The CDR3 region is CASSSQGATISYNEQFF. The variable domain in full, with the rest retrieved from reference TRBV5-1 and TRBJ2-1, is KAGVTQTPRYLIKTRGQQVTLSCSPISGHRSVSWYQQTPGQGLQFLFEYFSETQRNKGNFPGRFSGRQFSNSRSEMNVSTLELGDSALYLCASSSQGATISYNEQFFGPGTRLTVL.

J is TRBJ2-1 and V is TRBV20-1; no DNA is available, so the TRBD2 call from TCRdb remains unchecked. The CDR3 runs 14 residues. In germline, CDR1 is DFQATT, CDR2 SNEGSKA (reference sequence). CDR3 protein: CSAGGTSGSLEQFF.

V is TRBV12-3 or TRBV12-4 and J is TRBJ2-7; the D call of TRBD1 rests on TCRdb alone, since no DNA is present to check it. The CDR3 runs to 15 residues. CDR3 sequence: CASSGTGASAYEQYF.

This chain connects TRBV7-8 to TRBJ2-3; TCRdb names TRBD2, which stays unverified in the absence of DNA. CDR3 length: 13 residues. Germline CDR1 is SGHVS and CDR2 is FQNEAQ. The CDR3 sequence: CASSQGLQNTQYF.